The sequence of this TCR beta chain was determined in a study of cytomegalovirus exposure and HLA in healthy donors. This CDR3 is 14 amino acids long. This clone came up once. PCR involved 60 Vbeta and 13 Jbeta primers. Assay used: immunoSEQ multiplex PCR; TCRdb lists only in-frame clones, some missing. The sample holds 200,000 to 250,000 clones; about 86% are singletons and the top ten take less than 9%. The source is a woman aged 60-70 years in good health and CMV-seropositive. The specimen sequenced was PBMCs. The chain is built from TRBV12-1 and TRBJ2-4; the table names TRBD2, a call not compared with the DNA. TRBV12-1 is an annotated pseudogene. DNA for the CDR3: TGTGCCAGCAGCTCCCGCACTGATAGCGGGAGGCAGTACTTC. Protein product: CASSSRTDSGRQYF.